A single sample is the source of the 13 T cell receptor beta chains below, sequenced in a study of cytomegalovirus exposure and HLA in healthy donors. Sequencing used immunoSEQ multiplex PCR; TCRdb keeps in-frame clones, though not all of them. The sample holds under 100,000 clones, around 95% seen once. Sequencing input: PBMCs. Every receptor here comes from a woman aged 18-30 years in good health and CMV-seronegative.

This rearrangement joins TRBV27 to TRBJ1-2, with 7 positions matching TRBD1. The V gene end was trimmed by 6 bases and the J gene end by 3 bases; junction bases not matched to a gene: 4. The CDR3 consists of 13 residues. Germline V gene lookup returns CDR1 MNHEY and CDR2 SMNVEV (reference sequence). DNA for the CDR3: TGTGCCAGCAGCCTCGACAGGGACTATGGCTACACCTTC. It encodes CASSLDRDYGYTF.

The gene calls are TRBV25-1 and TRBJ2-7; 7 bases map to TRBD1. The CDR3 has 15 residues. CDR1 MGHDK and CDR2 SYGVNS come from the germline V gene. With V trimmed by 4 bases and J by 6 bases, 12 bases remained unmatched. The CDR3 region is CASSGIGTVNLEQYF. The DNA for the CDR3 is TGTGCCAGCAGTGGCATCGGGACAGTAAACCTCGAGCAGTACTTC.

The CDR3 region has the DNA TGTGCCAGCAGCTTGAACGAACGCAGGGAAGCTTTCTTT. Translation: CASSLNERREAFF. The chain recombines TRBV7-9 with TRBJ1-1; no clear D gene. Per germline, CDR1 SEHNR and CDR2 FQNEAQ (reference sequence). The V and J ends lost 3 bases and 8 bases respectively, with 13 bases between them. The length of the CDR3 is 13 residues.

This chain uses TRBV10-3 with TRBJ2-1; 13 nucleotides match TRBD2. V lost 6 bases, J lost 2 bases, and 1 base stayed unmatched. Germline assignment: CDR1 ENHRY and CDR2 SYGVKD. This CDR3 has 15 amino acids. CDR3 sequence (DNA): TGTGCCATCAGCGGGACTAGCGGGGCCTACAATGAGCAGTTCTTC. Translation: CAISGTSGAYNEQFF.

The genes are TRBV5-5 and TRBJ1-1; D remains ambiguous. V shed 0 bases and J shed 1 base, with 4 bases lying between them. CDR1 SGHKS and CDR2 YYEKEE come from the germline V gene (reference sequence). The CDR3 runs 13 residues. Here the CDR3 reads CASSLAGNTEAFF. DNA for the CDR3: TGTGCCAGCAGCTTGGCAGGGAACACTGAAGCTTTCTTT.

The V gene is TRBV7-8, the J gene TRBJ1-5; 7 nucleotides line up with TRBD1. The CDR3 contains 15 residues. V lost 4 bases, J lost 3 bases, and 6 bases stayed unmatched. CDR1 and CDR2 from the germline V gene are SGHVS and FQNEAQ. DNA for the CDR3: TGTGCCAGCAGCTGGACAGGCGCCCTCAATCAGCCCCAGCATTTT. Its protein is CASSWTGALNQPQHF.

The V and J genes are TRBV11-2 and TRBJ2-7; TRBD1 agrees at 7 bases. V lost 8 bases, J lost 1 base, and 5 bases stayed unmatched. This CDR3 is built from 13 residues. Germline CDR1 reads SGHAT; CDR2 reads FQNNGV. CDR3 residues: CASRQGPSYEQYF. The CDR3 DNA follows: TGTGCCAGCCGACAGGGTCCGTCCTACGAGCAGTACTTC.

The chain is built from TRBV7-8 and TRBJ2-7, with 12 bases that match TRBD2. J gave up 1 base and V 2 bases, and 12 bases lay outside the gene matches. This CDR3 has 19 amino acids. Germline CDR1 reads SGHVS; CDR2 reads FQNEAQ. The CDR3 sequence is CASSLWPLAGGPRSYEQYF. Here the CDR3 DNA reads TGTGCCAGCAGCTTATGGCCCCTAGCGGGAGGGCCGAGGTCCTACGAGCAGTACTTC. Full variable domain (missing parts from reference TRBV7-8 and TRBJ2-7): GAGVSQSPRYKVAKRGQDVALRCDPISGHVSLFWYQQALGQGPEFLTYFQNEAQLDKSGLPSDRFFAERPEGSVSTLKIQRTQQEDSAVYLCASSLWPLAGGPRSYEQYFGPGTRLTVT.

J is TRBJ2-3 and V is TRBV7-2; TRBD2 might be the D (6 bases). CDR1 is SGHTA, CDR2 FQGNSA, per germline. The CDR3 totals 18 residues. Deletions cut 4 bases from V and 5 bases from J, with 25 bases between. CDR3 in DNA: TGTGCCAGCAGCTCCCCGGCCGCGGGGACCCCTAGTGAAGATACGCAGTATTTT. Translating gives CASSSPAAGTPSEDTQYF.

The chain recombines TRBV11-2 with TRBJ2-1, with a possible D match to TRBD1 (5 bases). Trimming cost V 5 bases and J 10 bases, with 24 bases left between them. Per germline, CDR1 SGHAT and CDR2 FQNNGV. The CDR3 length is 16 residues. The CDR3 protein is CASSRLWGTSTGEQFF. The CDR3 DNA sequence: TGTGCCAGCAGCCGTCTATGGGGCACCAGTACGGGCGAGCAGTTCTTC. Complete variable domain (other parts from reference TRBV11-2 and TRBJ2-1): EAGVAQSPRYKIIEKRQSVAFWCNPISGHATLYWYQQILGQGPKLLIQFQNNGVVDDSQLPKDRFSAERLKGVDSTLKIQPAKLEDSAVYLCASSRLWGTSTGEQFFGPGTRLTVL.

The rearrangement links TRBV4-3 to TRBJ2-7; 12 positions agree with TRBD2. Germline loops: CDR1 LGHNA, CDR2 YSLEER. Trimming took 0 bases from V and 2 from J; bases not matched to a gene: 2. This CDR3 contains 16 residues. The CDR3 is CASSQDRLAGAYEQYF. CDR3 sequence (DNA): TGCGCCAGCAGCCAAGATCGACTAGCGGGAGCCTACGAGCAGTACTTC.

The V call is TRBV5-8, the J call TRBJ1-1; no clear D gene. Germline CDR1 is SGHTS and CDR2 is YDEGEE. The V end was cut by 4 bases, the J end by 0 bases, with 13 bases between. The CDR3 extends over 15 amino acids. The CDR3 coding sequence is TGTGCCAGCAGCGGGCTTAATACGATGAACACTGAAGCTTTCTTT. Translated: CASSGLNTMNTEAFF.

The chain joins TRBV9 to TRBJ2-3; TRBD1 aligns across 8 bases. Germline V CDR1 and CDR2: SGDLS, YYNGEE. This CDR3 contains 15 residues. Germline trimming cut 3 bases from V and 0 bases from J; bases unmatched to any gene: 3. CDR3 sequence: CASSAQGASTDTQYF. The CDR3, as DNA: TGTGCCAGCAGCGCGCAGGGGGCTAGCACAGATACGCAGTATTTT.